Listed here are 27 T cell receptor beta chains from one sample, sequenced in a study of T cells after yellow fever vaccination. Via MiXCR, TCRdb re-called the 5' RACE reads, giving one row per CDR3 protein. This table has 300,000 to 400,000 distinct CDR3 sequences, 3% to 4.5% appearing once. Sequenced material: PBMCs, taken 5 days after the yellow fever booster vaccination. The receptors were sampled from a man aged 18 to 30 who received the YFV17D yellow fever vaccine.

V and J are TRBV1 and TRBJ2-2; whether TRBD2, the table's D call, matches the DNA was not checked. TRBV1 is described as a pseudogene. This CDR3 is 20 amino acids long. CDR3 coding DNA: TGCACCAGCAGCCGCCGAGGACTAGACCAACCGGAGAGATCGACCGGGGAGCTGTTTTTT. This translates into CTSSRRGLDQPERSTGELFF.

The rearrangement joins TRBV19 to TRBJ1-1, with no clear D. Germline V CDR1 and CDR2: LNHDA, SQIVND (reference sequence). Trimming stripped 5 bases from V and 1 base from J, with 26 bases between. The CDR3 contains 19 residues. CDR3: CASSVPTRGPEEPNTEAFF. The CDR3, as DNA: TGTGCCAGTAGTGTCCCGACACGAGGGCCGGAGGAACCGAACACTGAAGCTTTCTTT.

This chain joins TRBV7-9 and TRBJ1-1; a weak D match, TRBD1 (5 bases). CDR3 length equals 14 residues. Trimming cost V 1 base and J 3 bases, with 9 bases left between them. Germline-derived CDR1 and CDR2 are SEHNR and FQNEAQ (reference sequence). This CDR3 is CASSLGVGDTEAFF. CDR3 sequence (DNA): TGTGCCAGCAGCTTAGGGGTGGGGGACACTGAAGCTTTCTTT.

V usage is TRBV18 and J usage is TRBJ1-4; unclear D gene. Trimming removed 2 bases at V and 2 bases at J, with 9 bases between. The CDR3 length is 15 residues. In germline, CDR1 is KGHSH, CDR2 LQKENI. In DNA, the CDR3 is TGTGCCAGCTCACCATCGATGGGTACTAATGAAAAACTGTTTTTT. This encodes CASSPSMGTNEKLFF. Looking up the rest from reference TRBV18 and TRBJ1-4 gives the full variable domain: NAGVMQNPRHLVRRRGQEARLRCSPMKGHSHVYWYRQLPEEGLKFMVYLQKENIIDESGMPKERFSAEFPKEGPSILRIQQVVRGDSAAYFCASSPSMGTNEKLFFGSGTQLSVL.

This clonotype was seen at least ten times. V and J are TRBV12-3 or TRBV12-4 and TRBJ2-7; D gene unclear. Trimming shortened V by 5 bases and J by 1 base, and 6 bases separated the two germline ends. The CDR3 covers 12 residues. CDR3 DNA: TGTGCCAGCAGTCTCCGTTCCTACGAGCAGTACTTC. Translation: CASSLRSYEQYF.

This clonotype was detected only a few times. The chain combines TRBV6-8 with TRBJ2-3; 9 nucleotides align to TRBD2. V was pared by 4 bases and J by 0 bases, with 5 bases of the junction left unmatched. The germline V gene encodes CDR1 MNHGY and CDR2 SAAAGT. The length of the CDR3 is 16 residues. In nucleotides, the CDR3 is TGTGCCAGCAGTTGGATAGCGGGGGATAGCACAGATACGCAGTATTTT. Its translation: CASSWIAGDSTDTQYF.

The CDR3 coding sequence is TGTGCCAGTAACACCGGACAGGGGACCCACGAGCAGTACTTC. It codes for CASNTGQGTHEQYF. V gene TRBV19 combines with J gene TRBJ2-7; 9 bases match TRBD1. Germline CDR1 reads LNHDA; CDR2 reads SQIVND (reference sequence). The CDR3 spans 14 residues. Germline trimming cut 7 bases from V and 5 bases from J; bases unmatched to any gene: 9. Looking up the rest from reference TRBV19 and TRBJ2-7 gives the full variable domain: DGGITQSPKYLFRKEGQNVTLSCEQNLNHDAMYWYRQDPGQGLRLIYYSQIVNDFQKGDIAEGYSVSREKKESFPLTVTSAQKNPTAFYLCASNTGQGTHEQYFGPGTRLTVT.

This clonotype was picked up a small number of times. The V and J genes are TRBV9 and TRBJ2-7; D unresolved. Germline loops: CDR1 SGDLS, CDR2 YYNGEE. The V gene lost 0 bases and the J gene lost 6 bases, with 13 bases spanning the gap. This CDR3 has 14 amino acids. The CDR3, as DNA: TGTGCCAGCAGCGTAGGACGAGACGGCCTCGAGCAGTACTTC. It translates to CASSVGRDGLEQYF.

This chain joins TRBV4-1 and TRBJ2-5; possibly TRBD2 for D (6 bases). V shed 4 bases and J shed 4 bases, with 13 bases lying between them. Germline CDR1 is MGHRA and CDR2 is YSYEKL. There are 14 residues in the CDR3. CDR3 amino acids: CASSLSRDSETQYF. DNA of the CDR3: TGCGCCAGCAGCCTGTCTAGGGACTCAGAGACCCAGTACTTC.

The chain uses TRBV21-1 and TRBJ1-2. TRBV21-1 counts as a pseudogene. The CDR3 extends over 15 amino acids. DNA of the CDR3: TGTGCCAGCAGCAAAGAAAACTGGACTAACTATGGCTACACCTTC. Its translation: CASSKENWTNYGYTF.

This clonotype was seen ten or more times. The rearrangement joins TRBV14 to TRBJ2-7; 7 bases map to TRBD2. With 5 bases clipped from V and 4 bases from J, the junction kept 14 bases outside the gene matches. The CDR3 is 16 residues long. Germline V CDR1 and CDR2: SGHDN, FVKESK. The CDR3 DNA follows: TGTGCCAGCAGCTTCGGGGGGAGGATGGCTTTATACGAGCAGTACTTC. This encodes CASSFGGRMALYEQYF.

The chain carries TRBV5-1 and TRBJ1-4; no firm D call. V gave up 0 bases and J gave up 0 bases, with 6 bases separating them. The CDR3 sequence is 15 residues long. Per the germline V gene, CDR1 is SGHRS and CDR2 is YFSETQ. CDR3 coding DNA: TGCGCCAGCAGCTTGGTTGTCGCAACTAATGAAAAACTGTTTTTT. It codes for CASSLVVATNEKLFF. The full variable domain, its missing parts supplied by reference TRBV5-1 and TRBJ1-4, is KAGVTQTPRYLIKTRGQQVTLSCSPISGHRSVSWYQQTPGQGLQFLFEYFSETQRNKGNFPGRFSGRQFSNSRSEMNVSTLELGDSALYLCASSLVVATNEKLFFGSGTQLSVL.

This clonotype was recorded a few times. The rearrangement joins TRBV5-1 to TRBJ2-7; D gene uncertain. Trimming took off 0 bases at V and 6 bases at J, with 13 bases between the two ends. This CDR3 contains 14 residues. Germline CDR1 SGHRS, CDR2 YFSETQ. Here the CDR3 reads CASSLGALSGEQYV. CDR3 in DNA: TGCGCCAGCAGCTTGGGGGCCCTCTCTGGCGAGCAGTACGTC.

This clonotype was found many times. The chain carries TRBV15 and TRBJ2-7; D gene ambiguous. V shed 2 bases and J shed 3 bases, with 8 bases lying between them. Germline loops: CDR1 LNHNV, CDR2 YYDKDF (reference sequence). The CDR3 runs 13 residues. As DNA, the CDR3 is TGTGCCACCAGCAGAAGGAAAGACTACGAGCAGTACGTC. Its protein product is CATSRRKDYEQYV.

This sequence joins TRBV5-1 and TRBJ1-2; weak D call: TRBD1 (6 bases). V dropped 3 bases and J dropped 8 bases, with 14 bases sitting between them. Germline CDR1 SGHRS, CDR2 YFSETQ. The CDR3 is 13 residues long. CDR3: CASSSQGVEGYTF. DNA for the CDR3: TGCGCCAGCAGCTCACAGGGTGTGGAAGGCTACACCTTC.

This clonotype was seen a handful of times. J is TRBJ2-5 and V is TRBV5-1; the D is unclear. The CDR3 is 15 residues long. Looked up from germline, CDR1 is SGHRS and CDR2 is YFSETQ. V was clipped by 4 bases and J by 0 bases, with 13 bases between them. CDR3 nucleotides: TGCGCCAGCAGCACCCAAGTGGGATACCAAGAGACCCAGTACTTC. Its translation: CASSTQVGYQETQYF.

V is TRBV6-4 and J is TRBJ2-3; D gene unclear. The ends were cut back, 2 bases at V and 1 base at J, with 7 bases in the middle. CDR3 length: 14 residues. CDR1 and CDR2 from the germline V gene are MRHNA and SNTAGT. CDR3 sequence: CASSDQFRTDTQYF. Written as DNA, the CDR3 is TGTGCCAGCAGTGACCAGTTCCGCACAGATACGCAGTATTTT.

This clonotype has a handful of counts. The chain joins TRBV5-4 to TRBJ2-5, with D possibly TRBD2 on 6 matching bases. The germline gives CDR1 SGHNT, CDR2 YYREEE (reference sequence). V lost 3 bases, J lost 2 bases, and 14 bases lay in between. The CDR3 spans 15 residues. This CDR3 reads CASSWVGSGQETQYF. For the CDR3, the DNA is TGTGCCAGCAGCTGGGTCGGGAGCGGACAAGAGACCCAGTACTTC.

J is TRBJ1-2 and V is TRBV11-3, with a possible D match to TRBD1 (6 bases). The V gene's germline CDR1 is SGHNT and CDR2 YENEEA. The CDR3 is made up of 14 amino acids. Trimming cost V 3 bases and J 6 bases, with 14 bases left between them. CDR3 nucleotide sequence: TGTGCCAGCAGCTTTACAGGGTCGGGCGATGGCTACACCTTC. Translated, it gives CASSFTGSGDGYTF.

This clonotype appeared a few times. The chain links TRBV4-3 to TRBJ1-5; TRBD1 matches at 7 bases. V lost 0 bases to trimming and J lost 7 bases; unmatched junction nucleotides: 6. Germline V CDR1 and CDR2: LGHNA, YSLEER. The CDR3 runs 15 residues. The CDR3 DNA is TGCGCCAGCAGCCAAGATGGGGACAGTGAACAGCCCCAGCATTTT. Its translation: CASSQDGDSEQPQHF.

There are a few counts of this clonotype. This chain uses TRBV20-1 with TRBJ1-6, with D perhaps TRBD1 (6 bases). CDR1 and CDR2 (germline): DFQATT, SNEGSKA (reference sequence). This CDR3 is built from 13 residues. The germline V and J ends were trimmed by 6 bases and 7 bases, with 13 bases remaining between them. The chain's CDR3 is CSAKQGSNSPLHF. DNA for the CDR3: TGCAGTGCGAAACAGGGAAGCAATTCACCCCTCCACTTT.

This clonotype was counted only a few times. This sequence joins TRBV11-2 and TRBJ1-1; possibly TRBD1 for D (5 bases). Between the trimmed V and J ends, which lost 1 base and 4 bases, there was a span of 13 bases. This CDR3 has 15 amino acids. In germline, CDR1 is SGHAT, CDR2 FQNNGV. The CDR3 sequence: CASSLAVGLGTEAFF. The CDR3 nucleotides are TGTGCCAGCAGCTTAGCGGTGGGACTGGGCACTGAAGCTTTCTTT.

Only a few counts were recorded for this clonotype. V usage is TRBV4-3 and J usage is TRBJ1-6, with D unresolved. CDR3 length: 18 residues. V lost 4 bases, J lost 0 bases, and 16 bases lay in between. Germline V gene sequence: CDR1 LGHNA, CDR2 YSLEER. The CDR3 sequence is CASSRSVGSSSYNSPLHF. Written as DNA, the CDR3 is TGCGCCAGCAGCCGTTCTGTCGGCAGTAGCTCCTATAATTCACCCCTCCACTTT.

J is TRBJ2-1 and V is TRBV10-1, with TRBD2 matching over 11 bases. The CDR3 sequence is 16 residues long. V shed 6 bases, J shed 9 bases, and the junction held 13 bases outside the gene matches. Germline V CDR1 and CDR2: WNHNN, SYGVQD (reference sequence). CDR3 bases: TGCGCCAGCAGCGATAGCGGGGGGGTACGTCTGGGTGAGCAGTTCTTC. Amino acids: CASSDSGGVRLGEQFF.

The sample holds many counts of this clonotype. The chain uses TRBV28 and TRBJ2-1; D gene uncertain. Looked up from germline, CDR1 is MDHEN and CDR2 is SYDVKM. The CDR3 sequence is 13 residues long. Trimming left V 4 bases short and J 12 bases short, with 16 bases between. The CDR3 sequence: CASSSLLEAGQFF. The CDR3 DNA follows: TGTGCCAGCAGTTCACTCCTGGAAGCTGGGCAGTTCTTC.

The rearrangement joins TRBV11-2 to TRBJ1-1; TRBD1 is a possible D gene (5 bases). CDR3 size: 17 residues. In germline, CDR1 is SGHAT, CDR2 FQNNGV. V dropped 3 bases and J dropped 6 bases, with 23 bases sitting between them. As DNA, the CDR3 is TGTGCCAGCAGCTTGGCCCCCGTCTCTGGGGGGAGGTCTGAAGCTTTCTTT. It specifies CASSLAPVSGGRSEAFF.

In this sample, this clonotype turned up many times. V is TRBV6-6 and J is TRBJ2-4, with D perhaps TRBD2 (6 bases). The V end was cut by 8 bases, the J end by 1 base, with 12 bases between. Germline CDR1 reads MNHNY; CDR2 reads SVGAGI (reference sequence). This CDR3 has 14 amino acids. CDR3 in DNA: TGTGCCAGCTCCCGAAGCGGGGCCAAAAACATTCAGTACTTC. Encoded protein: CASSRSGAKNIQYF.